This passage covers 6 T cell receptor beta chains from one sample sequenced in a study of Ad26.COV2.S vaccination and SARS-CoV-2 variants. Sequencing was performed with immunoSEQ multiplex PCR; in TCRdb, only in-frame clones are kept and a portion is missing. The data contain under 150,000 clones, about nine tenths of them singletons. This sample comprised peripheral blood, obtained after recovery from COVID-19. Receptors were obtained from a human donor who had recovered from COVID-19.

The chain couples TRBV7-2 to TRBJ1-1; D is ambiguous. The V end was cut by 1 base, the J end by 4 bases, with 10 bases between. Per the germline V gene, CDR1 is SGHTA and CDR2 is FQGNSA. The CDR3 contains 14 residues. CDR3 in amino acids: CASSLDRSVTEAFF. The CDR3 DNA reads as TGTGCCAGCAGCTTAGATCGTTCCGTCACTGAAGCTTTCTTT.

The rearrangement joins TRBV25-1 to TRBJ1-4; D is uncertain. Deletions cut 3 bases from V and 4 bases from J, with 9 bases between. The V gene's germline CDR1 is MGHDK and CDR2 SYGVNS. The CDR3 covers 14 residues. The CDR3 here is CASSESKYNEKLFF. The CDR3 nucleotides are TGTGCCAGCAGTGAGTCTAAGTATAATGAAAAACTGTTTTTT.

The chain uses TRBV30 and TRBJ2-5; D not certain. CDR1 is GTSNPN, CDR2 SVGIG, per germline (reference sequence). The V end was cut by 1 base, the J end by 0 bases, with 12 bases between. This CDR3 has 15 residues. The CDR3 sequence: CAWSAPPVNQETQYF. The DNA of the CDR3 is TGTGCCTGGAGTGCCCCCCCTGTCAACCAAGAGACCCAGTACTTC.

The chain is built from TRBV15 and TRBJ2-3; 8 bases align to TRBD2. V was clipped by 6 bases and J by 2 bases; unmatched bases: 4. Germline assignment: CDR1 LNHNV and CDR2 YYDKDF (reference sequence). The CDR3 runs 14 residues. The CDR3 coding sequence is TGTGCCACCAGACGGACTAGCTCCACAGATACGCAGTATTTT. Residues: CATRRTSSTDTQYF. The full variable domain, with the rest looked up from reference TRBV15 and TRBJ2-3, is DAMVIQNPRYQVTQFGKPVTLSCSQTLNHNVMYWYQQKSSQAPKLLFHYYDKDFNNEADTPDNFQSRRPNTSFCFLDIRSPGLGDTAMYLCATRRTSSTDTQYFGPGTRLTVL.

The table lists this clone with a few counts. The chain uses TRBV14 and TRBJ2-4; weak D call: TRBD2 (5 bases). Per germline, CDR1 SGHDN and CDR2 FVKESK. The CDR3 sequence is 14 residues long. With 8 bases removed from V and 8 bases from J, the gap between germline ends came to 19 bases. The chain's CDR3 is CASSFSSIVDIQYF. Written as DNA, the CDR3 is TGTGCCAGCTCTTTCTCTAGCATAGTTGACATTCAGTACTTC.

The genes are TRBV11-2 and TRBJ2-3; unclear D gene. V was clipped by 1 base and J by 2 bases, with 10 bases between them. Germline loops: CDR1 SGHAT, CDR2 FQNNGV. This CDR3 spans 15 amino acids. The CDR3 protein is CASSLVNTDTDTQYF. DNA for the CDR3: TGTGCCAGCAGCTTAGTTAACACAGACACAGATACGCAGTATTTT.